These T cell receptor beta chains were read from a single sample in a study of blood T cells in healthy people across ages. TCRdb re-called the 5' RACE reads through MiXCR, storing one row per CDR3 protein. The data hold roughly 1,100,000 distinct CDR3 sequences, with roughly 24% observed a single time. These sequences were also reported in another study, on T cells of mothers and their children.

Sequencing input: blood. The receptors were gathered from a girl aged 2 to 10 in good health. The CDR3 runs from the conserved cysteine through the conserved F or W. D genes are given only for firm matches. Clone size is not always given. Where it is, it says once, few, many or a class for expanded clones.

abundance	v_gene	d_gene	j_gene	CDR3nt	CDR3aa
few	TRBV12-3/TRBV12-4	-	TRBJ1-5	TGTGCCAGCAGTTTATCCGGGGACGGGGCGCGGCCCCAGCATTTT	CASSLSGDGARPQHF
-	TRBV28	TRBD2	TRBJ2-7	TGTGCCAGCCAGACCCCGAAGCGGGAGTACGAGCAGTACTTC	CASQTPKREYEQYF
-	TRBV5-1	TRBD1	TRBJ1-4	TGCGCCAGCAGCGCGGGACAGGGGAGTGAAAAACTGTTTTTT	CASSAGQGSEKLFF
-	TRBV6-1	TRBD1	TRBJ1-4	TGTGCCAGCAGTGACCGGGACAGGGGTCTAAGTGAAAAACTGTTTTTT	CASSDRDRGLSEKLFF
few	TRBV5-6	-	TRBJ1-6	TGTGCCAGCAGCTTGGGCACCGTCGATTCACCCCTCCACTTT	CASSLGTVDSPLHF
few	TRBV27	-	TRBJ2-2	TGTGCCAACAACACCGGGGAGCTGTTTTTT	CANNTGELFF
-	TRBV20-1	TRBD1	TRBJ2-5	TGCAGTGCTGAGGGACAGTTGGAGACCCAGTACTTC	CSAEGQLETQYF
few	TRBV5-1	TRBD1	TRBJ1-5	TGCGCCAGCAGTAACGGGACAGGCGGGAATCAGCCCCAGCATTTT	CASSNGTGGNQPQHF
few	TRBV5-1	TRBD1	TRBJ2-1	TGCGCCAGCAGCTTGGAATCGGACAGGGTAGTCAATGAGCAGTTCTTC	CASSLESDRVVNEQFF
many	TRBV12-3/TRBV12-4	-	TRBJ2-2	TGTGCCAGCAGTTTAAGCGGGGAGCTGTTTTTT	CASSLSGELFF
few	TRBV11-3	TRBD1	TRBJ2-7	TGTGCCAGCAGCATGTACAGGGGATCGTACGAGCAGTACTTC	CASSMYRGSYEQYF
few	TRBV6-5	-	TRBJ2-7	TGTGCCAGCACCAGACTTGGGACCTACGAGCAGTACTTC	CASTRLGTYEQYF
-	TRBV28	TRBD2	TRBJ2-5	TGTGCCAGCAGTGGGACCCGGGCGGGGGGGCTTGGTGAGACCCAGTACTTC	CASSGTRAGGLGETQYF
-	TRBV3-1	TRBD2	TRBJ2-1	TGTGCCAGCAGCCAAGTTGTCGCGGGAGGGCCGGATGAGCAGTTCTTC	CASSQVVAGGPDEQFF